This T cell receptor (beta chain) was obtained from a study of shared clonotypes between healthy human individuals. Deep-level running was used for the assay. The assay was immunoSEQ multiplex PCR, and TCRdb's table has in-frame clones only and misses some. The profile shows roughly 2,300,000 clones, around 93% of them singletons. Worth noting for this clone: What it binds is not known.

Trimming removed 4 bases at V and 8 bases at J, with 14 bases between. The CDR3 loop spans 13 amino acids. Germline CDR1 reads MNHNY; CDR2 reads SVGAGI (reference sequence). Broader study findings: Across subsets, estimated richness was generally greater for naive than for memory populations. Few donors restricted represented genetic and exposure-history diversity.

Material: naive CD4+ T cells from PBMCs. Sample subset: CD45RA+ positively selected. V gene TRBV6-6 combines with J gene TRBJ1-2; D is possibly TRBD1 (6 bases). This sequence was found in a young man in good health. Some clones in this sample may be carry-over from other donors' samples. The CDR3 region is CASSSDSSWGYTF. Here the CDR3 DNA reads TGTGCCAGCAGTTCGGACAGTTCTTGGGGCTACACCTTC.